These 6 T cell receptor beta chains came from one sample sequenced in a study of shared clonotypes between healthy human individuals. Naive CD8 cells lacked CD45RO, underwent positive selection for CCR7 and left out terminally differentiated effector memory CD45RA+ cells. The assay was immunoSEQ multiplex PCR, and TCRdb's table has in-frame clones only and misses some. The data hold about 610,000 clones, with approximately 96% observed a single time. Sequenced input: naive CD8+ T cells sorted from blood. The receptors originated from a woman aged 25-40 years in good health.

The CDR3 protein is CASSQDWTHGSYEQYF. The CDR3 region has the DNA TGTGCCAGCAGCCAAGATTGGACACACGGATCCTACGAGCAGTACTTC. The chain employs TRBV14 and TRBJ2-7; weak D call: TRBD1 (5 bases). The CDR3 totals 16 residues. Germline CDR1 and CDR2: SGHDN and FVKESK. V dropped 0 bases and J dropped 1 base, with 13 bases sitting between them.

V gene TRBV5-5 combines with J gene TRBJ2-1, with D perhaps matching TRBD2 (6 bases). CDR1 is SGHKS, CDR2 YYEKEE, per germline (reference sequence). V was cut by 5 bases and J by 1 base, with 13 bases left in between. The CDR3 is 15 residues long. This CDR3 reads CASRLTSLSYNEQFF. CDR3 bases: TGTGCCAGCAGACTGACTAGTCTATCCTACAATGAGCAGTTCTTC.

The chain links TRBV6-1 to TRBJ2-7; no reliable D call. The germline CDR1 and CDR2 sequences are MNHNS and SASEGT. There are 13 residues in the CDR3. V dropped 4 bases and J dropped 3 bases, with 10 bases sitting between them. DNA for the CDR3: TGTGCCAGCAGTGGGCACAGAATCTACGAGCAGTACTTC. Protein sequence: CASSGHRIYEQYF.

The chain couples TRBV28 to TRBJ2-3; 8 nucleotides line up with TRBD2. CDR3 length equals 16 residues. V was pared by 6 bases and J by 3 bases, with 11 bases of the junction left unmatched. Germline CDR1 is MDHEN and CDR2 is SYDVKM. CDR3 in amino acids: CASSQQERESTDTQYF. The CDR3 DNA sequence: TGTGCCAGCAGCCAGCAGGAGCGGGAGAGTACAGATACGCAGTATTTT.

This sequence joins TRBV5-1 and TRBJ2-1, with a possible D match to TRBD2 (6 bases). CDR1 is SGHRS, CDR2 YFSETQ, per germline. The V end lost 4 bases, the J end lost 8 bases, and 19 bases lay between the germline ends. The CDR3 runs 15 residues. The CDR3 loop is CASSPGLPLADEQFF. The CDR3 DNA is TGCGCCAGCAGCCCCGGACTACCCTTAGCCGATGAGCAGTTCTTC.

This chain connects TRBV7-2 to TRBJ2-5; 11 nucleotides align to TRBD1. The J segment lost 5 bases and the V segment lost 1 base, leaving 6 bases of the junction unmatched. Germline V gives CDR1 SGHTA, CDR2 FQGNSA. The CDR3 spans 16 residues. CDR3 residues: CASSLGGTGGRETQYF. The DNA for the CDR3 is TGTGCCAGCAGCTTAGGGGGGACAGGGGGACGGGAGACCCAGTACTTC. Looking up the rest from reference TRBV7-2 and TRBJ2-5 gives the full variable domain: GAGVSQSPSNKVTEKGKDVELRCDPISGHTALYWYRQSLGQGLEFLIYFQGNSAPDKSGLPSDRFSAERTGGSVSTLTIQRTQQEDSAVYLCASSLGGTGGRETQYFGPGTRLLVL.